This record covers a single T cell receptor (beta chain). The sample comes from a study of cytomegalovirus exposure and HLA in healthy donors. Study details: Tens of millions of unique TCRs, all from HLA-typed donors, were included in an early release of the data.

Germline CDR1 SGHNT, CDR2 YYREEE (reference sequence). This CDR3 is built from 20 residues. V was shortened by 2 bases and J by 5 bases, with 26 bases between the two germline ends. PCR amplification relied on 60 Vbeta primers (plus 13 Jbeta primers). Here immunoSEQ multiplex PCR was the method, and the copy in TCRdb shows in-frame clones only, minus some. The sample contains around 110,000 clones, about 80% of which appear only once. This receptor was identified in a man aged 25 to 40 in good health and CMV-seropositive. This chain uses TRBV5-4 with TRBJ1-6; D perhaps matches TRBD1 (5 bases). The sequenced sample consisted of PBMCs. CDR3 protein: CASSFVLRQRDLTDNSPLHF. CDR3 nucleotides: TGTGCCAGCAGCTTTGTTTTGAGACAGCGGGATCTTACGGATAATTCACCCCTCCACTTT. The full variable domain, completed using reference TRBV5-4 and TRBJ1-6, is ETGVTQSPTHLIKTRGQQVTLRCSSQSGHNTVSWYQQALGQGPQFIFQYYREEENGRGNFPPRFSGLQFPNYSSELNVNALELDDSALYLCASSFVLRQRDLTDNSPLHFGNGTRLTVT.